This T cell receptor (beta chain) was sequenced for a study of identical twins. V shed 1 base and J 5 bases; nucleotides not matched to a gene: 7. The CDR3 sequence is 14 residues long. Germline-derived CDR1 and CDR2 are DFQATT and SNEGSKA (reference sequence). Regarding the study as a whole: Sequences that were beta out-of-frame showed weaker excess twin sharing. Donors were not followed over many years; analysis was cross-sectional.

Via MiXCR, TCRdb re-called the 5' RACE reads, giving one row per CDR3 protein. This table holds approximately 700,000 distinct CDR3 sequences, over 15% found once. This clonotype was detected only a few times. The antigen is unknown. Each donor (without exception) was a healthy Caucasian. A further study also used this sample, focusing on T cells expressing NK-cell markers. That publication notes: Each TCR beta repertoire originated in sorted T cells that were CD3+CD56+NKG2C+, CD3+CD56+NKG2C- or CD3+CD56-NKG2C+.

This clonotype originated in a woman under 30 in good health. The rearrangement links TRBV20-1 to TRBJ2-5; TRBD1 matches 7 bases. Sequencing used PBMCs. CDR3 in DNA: TGCAGTGCTAGAGTAGGGGGCCCGAAGGAGACCCAGTACTTC. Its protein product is CSARVGGPKETQYF.